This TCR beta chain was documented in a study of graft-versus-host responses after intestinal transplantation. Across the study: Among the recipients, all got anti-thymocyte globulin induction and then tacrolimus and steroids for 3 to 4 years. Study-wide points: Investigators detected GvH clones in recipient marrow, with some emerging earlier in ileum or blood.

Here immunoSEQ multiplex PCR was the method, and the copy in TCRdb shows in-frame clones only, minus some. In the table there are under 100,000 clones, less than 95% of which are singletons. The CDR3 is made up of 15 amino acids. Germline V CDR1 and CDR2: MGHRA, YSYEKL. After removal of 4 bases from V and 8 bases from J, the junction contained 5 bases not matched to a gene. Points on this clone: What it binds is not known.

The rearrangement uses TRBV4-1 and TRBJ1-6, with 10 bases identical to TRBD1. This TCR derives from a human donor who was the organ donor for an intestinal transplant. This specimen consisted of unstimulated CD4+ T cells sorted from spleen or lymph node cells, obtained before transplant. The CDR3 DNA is TGCGCCAGCAGCCGGGACGGGACAGGGGATTCACCCCTCCACTTT. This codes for CASSRDGTGDSPLHF.